This T cell receptor (beta chain) derives from a study of cytomegalovirus exposure and HLA in healthy donors. To note about this clone: Its antigen is not identified.

The V end was cut by 0 bases, the J end by 5 bases, with 10 bases between. CDR1 is SNHLY and CDR2 is FYNNEI in the germline V gene. CDR3 length equals 14 residues. Whole-study results and caveats: As a later analysis revealed, the rate of TCR association differed by HLA locus, with DRB1 most and HLA-C fewest.

Vbeta (60) and Jbeta (13) primers were used in the PCR. The data were produced by immunoSEQ multiplex PCR, yet TCRdb's version contains in-frame clones alone and is incomplete. The sample consists of more than 150,000 clones, 70% to 90% of them appearing once. The rearrangement joins TRBV2 to TRBJ2-5; a possible D gene is TRBD2 (5 bases). The receptor's source is a man aged 18 to 35 in good health and CMV-seropositive. What was sequenced was PBMCs. The CDR3 nucleotides are TGTGCCAGCAGTGAAGCGCCCCAGCGGGAGACCCAGTACTTC. Protein product: CASSEAPQRETQYF.